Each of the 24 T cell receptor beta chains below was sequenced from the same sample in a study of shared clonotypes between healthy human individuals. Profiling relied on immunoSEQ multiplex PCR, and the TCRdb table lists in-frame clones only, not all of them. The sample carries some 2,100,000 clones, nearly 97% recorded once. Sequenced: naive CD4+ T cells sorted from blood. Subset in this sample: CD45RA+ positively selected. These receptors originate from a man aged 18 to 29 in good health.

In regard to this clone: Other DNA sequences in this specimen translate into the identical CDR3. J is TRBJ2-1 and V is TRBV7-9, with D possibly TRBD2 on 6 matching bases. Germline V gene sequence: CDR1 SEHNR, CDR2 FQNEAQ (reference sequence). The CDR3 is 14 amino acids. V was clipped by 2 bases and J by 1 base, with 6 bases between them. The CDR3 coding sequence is TGTGCCAGCAGCTTAAGCGGGTCCTACAATGAGCAGTTCTTC. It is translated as CASSLSGSYNEQFF. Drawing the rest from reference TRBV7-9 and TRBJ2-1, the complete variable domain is DTGVSQNPRHKITKRGQNVTFRCDPISEHNRLYWYRQTLGQGPEFLTYFQNEAQLEKSRLLSDRFSAERPKGSFSTLEIQRTEQGDSAMYLCASSLSGSYNEQFFGPGTRLTVL.

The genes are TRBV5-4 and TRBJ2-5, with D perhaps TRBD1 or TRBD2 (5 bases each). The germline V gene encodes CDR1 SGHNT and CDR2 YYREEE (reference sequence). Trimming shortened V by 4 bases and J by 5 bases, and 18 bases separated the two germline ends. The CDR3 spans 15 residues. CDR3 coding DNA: TGTGCCAGCAGCGGTCCGGGGACGAAGGGTGAGACCCAGTACTTC. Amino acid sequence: CASSGPGTKGETQYF.

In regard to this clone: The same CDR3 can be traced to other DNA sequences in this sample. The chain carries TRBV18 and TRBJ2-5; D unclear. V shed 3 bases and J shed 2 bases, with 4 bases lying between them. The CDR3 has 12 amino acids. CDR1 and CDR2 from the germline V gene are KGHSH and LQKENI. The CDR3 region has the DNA TGTGCCAGCTCACCTAGGCAAGAGACCCAGTACTTC. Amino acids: CASSPRQETQYF.

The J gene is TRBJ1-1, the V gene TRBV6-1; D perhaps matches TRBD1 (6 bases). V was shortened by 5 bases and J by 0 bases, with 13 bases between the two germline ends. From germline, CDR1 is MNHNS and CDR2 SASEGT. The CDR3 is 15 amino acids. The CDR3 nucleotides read TGTGCCAGCAGTCCGGGACACGCCATGAACACTGAAGCTTTCTTT. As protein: CASSPGHAMNTEAFF.

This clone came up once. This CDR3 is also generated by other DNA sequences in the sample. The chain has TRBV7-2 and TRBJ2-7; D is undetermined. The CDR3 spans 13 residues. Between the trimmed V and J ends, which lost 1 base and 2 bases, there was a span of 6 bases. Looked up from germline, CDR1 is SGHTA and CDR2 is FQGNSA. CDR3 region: CASSLGRTYEQYF. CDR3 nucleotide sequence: TGTGCCAGCAGCTTAGGCCGGACCTACGAGCAGTACTTC.

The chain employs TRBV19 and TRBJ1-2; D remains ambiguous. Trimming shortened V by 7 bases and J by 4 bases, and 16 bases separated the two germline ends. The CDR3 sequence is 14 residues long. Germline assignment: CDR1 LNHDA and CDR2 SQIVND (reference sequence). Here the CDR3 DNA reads TGTGCCAGTAATAATGGAGGACTAGCCTATGGCTACACCTTC. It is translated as CASNNGGLAYGYTF.

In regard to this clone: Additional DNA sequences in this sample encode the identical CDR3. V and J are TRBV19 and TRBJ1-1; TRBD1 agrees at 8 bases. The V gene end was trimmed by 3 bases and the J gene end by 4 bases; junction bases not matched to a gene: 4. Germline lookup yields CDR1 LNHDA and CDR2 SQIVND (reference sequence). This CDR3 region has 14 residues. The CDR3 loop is CASSIGQGSTEAFF. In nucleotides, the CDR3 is TGTGCCAGTAGTATTGGACAGGGTTCCACTGAAGCTTTCTTT.

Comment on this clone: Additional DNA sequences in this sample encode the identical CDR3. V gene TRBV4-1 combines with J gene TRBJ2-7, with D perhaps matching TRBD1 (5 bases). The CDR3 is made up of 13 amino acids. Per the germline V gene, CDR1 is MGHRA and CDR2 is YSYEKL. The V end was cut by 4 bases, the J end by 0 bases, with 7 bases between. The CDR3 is CASSPQGSYEQYF. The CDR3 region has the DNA TGCGCCAGCAGCCCCCAGGGCTCCTACGAGCAGTACTTC.

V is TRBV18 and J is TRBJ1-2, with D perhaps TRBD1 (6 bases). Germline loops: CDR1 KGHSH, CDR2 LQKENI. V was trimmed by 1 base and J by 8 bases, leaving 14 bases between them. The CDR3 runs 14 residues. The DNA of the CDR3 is TGTGCCAGCTCACCACTCGCCGGGGGCTTGGGCTACACCTTC. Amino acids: CASSPLAGGLGYTF.

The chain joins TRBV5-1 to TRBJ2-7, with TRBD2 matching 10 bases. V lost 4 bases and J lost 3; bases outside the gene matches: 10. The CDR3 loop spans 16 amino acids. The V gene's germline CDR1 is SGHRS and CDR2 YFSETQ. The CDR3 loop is CASSPGGLAVDYEQYF. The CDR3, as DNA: TGCGCCAGCAGCCCGGGAGGACTAGCGGTAGACTACGAGCAGTACTTC.

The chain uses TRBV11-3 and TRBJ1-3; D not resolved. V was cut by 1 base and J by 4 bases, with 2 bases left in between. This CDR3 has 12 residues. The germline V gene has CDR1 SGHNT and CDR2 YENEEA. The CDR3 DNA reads TGTGCCAGCAGCTTAGGAGGAAACACCATATATTTT. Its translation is CASSLGGNTIYF.

The CDR3 bases are TGTGCCAGCAGTCCACGGTCAAATGAGGCGCTAGAGCAGTTCTTC. Its protein product is CASSPRSNEALEQFF. The V call is TRBV28, the J call TRBJ2-1, with D unresolved. Germline V CDR1 and CDR2: MDHEN, SYDVKM. The CDR3 consists of 15 residues. Trimming shortened V by 5 bases and J by 10 bases, and 21 bases separated the two germline ends. Full variable domain (outside the CDR3, taken from reference TRBV28 and TRBJ2-1): DVKVTQSSRYLVKRTGEKVFLECVQDMDHENMFWYRQDPGLGLRLIYFSYDVKMKEKGDIPEGYSVSREKKERFSLILESASTNQTSMYLCASSPRSNEALEQFFGPGTRLTVL.

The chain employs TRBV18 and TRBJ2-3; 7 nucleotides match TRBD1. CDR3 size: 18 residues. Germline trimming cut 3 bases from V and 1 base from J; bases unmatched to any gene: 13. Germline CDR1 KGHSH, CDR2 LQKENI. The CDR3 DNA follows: TGTGCCAGCTCACCCAAACAGGGGCCTAATTCCCGCACAGATACGCAGTATTTT. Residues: CASSPKQGPNSRTDTQYF.

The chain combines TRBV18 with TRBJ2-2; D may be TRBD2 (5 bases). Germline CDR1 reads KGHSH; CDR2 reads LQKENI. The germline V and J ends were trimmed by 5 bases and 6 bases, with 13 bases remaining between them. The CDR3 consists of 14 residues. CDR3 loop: CASSALSGAGELFF. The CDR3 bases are TGTGCCAGCTCAGCCCTCAGCGGAGCCGGGGAGCTGTTTTTT.

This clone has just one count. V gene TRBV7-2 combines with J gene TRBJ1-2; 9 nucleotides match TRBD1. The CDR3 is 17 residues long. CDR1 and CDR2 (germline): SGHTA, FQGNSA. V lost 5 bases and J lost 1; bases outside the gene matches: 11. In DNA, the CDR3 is TGTGCCAGCAGCCCTCGGGACAGGGCTATAGTTAACTATGGCTACACCTTC. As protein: CASSPRDRAIVNYGYTF.

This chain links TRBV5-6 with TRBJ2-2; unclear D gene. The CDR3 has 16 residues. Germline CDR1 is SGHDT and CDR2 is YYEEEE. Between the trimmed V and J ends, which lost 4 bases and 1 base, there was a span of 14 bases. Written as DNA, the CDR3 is TGTGCCAGCAGCACCGTCCGGGTCGGGAACACCGGGGAGCTGTTTTTT. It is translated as CASSTVRVGNTGELFF.

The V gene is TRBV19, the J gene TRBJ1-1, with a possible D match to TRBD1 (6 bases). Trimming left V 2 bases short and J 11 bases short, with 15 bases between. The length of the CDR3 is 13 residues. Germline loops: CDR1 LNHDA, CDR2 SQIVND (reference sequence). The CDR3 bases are TGTGCCAGTAGTATACAGGGGTCCCCAGGGGCTTTCTTT. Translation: CASSIQGSPGAFF.

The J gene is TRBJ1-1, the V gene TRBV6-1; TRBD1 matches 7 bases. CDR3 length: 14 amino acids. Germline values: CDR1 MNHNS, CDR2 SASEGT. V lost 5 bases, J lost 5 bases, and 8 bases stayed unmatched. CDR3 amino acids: CASSPTGPSTEAFF. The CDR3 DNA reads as TGTGCCAGCAGTCCGACAGGGCCCTCAACTGAAGCTTTCTTT.

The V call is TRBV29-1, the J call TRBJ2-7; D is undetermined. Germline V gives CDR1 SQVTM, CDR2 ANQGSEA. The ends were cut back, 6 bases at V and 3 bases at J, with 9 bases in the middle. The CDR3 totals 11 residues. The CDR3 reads CSVVDLYEQYF. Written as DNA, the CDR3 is TGCAGCGTAGTCGACCTCTACGAGCAGTACTTC.

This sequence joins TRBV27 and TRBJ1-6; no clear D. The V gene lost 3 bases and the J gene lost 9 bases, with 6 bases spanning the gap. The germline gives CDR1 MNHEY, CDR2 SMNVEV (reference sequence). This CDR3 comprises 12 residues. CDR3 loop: CASSFLGSPLHF. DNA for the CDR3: TGTGCCAGCAGTTTTCTAGGTTCACCCCTCCACTTT.

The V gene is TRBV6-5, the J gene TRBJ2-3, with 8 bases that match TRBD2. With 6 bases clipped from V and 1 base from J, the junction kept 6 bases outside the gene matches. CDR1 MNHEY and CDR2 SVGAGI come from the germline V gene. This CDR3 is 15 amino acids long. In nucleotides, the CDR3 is TGTGCCAGCAGCCTTCTTAGCGGGGGCACAGATACGCAGTATTTT. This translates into CASSLLSGGTDTQYF.

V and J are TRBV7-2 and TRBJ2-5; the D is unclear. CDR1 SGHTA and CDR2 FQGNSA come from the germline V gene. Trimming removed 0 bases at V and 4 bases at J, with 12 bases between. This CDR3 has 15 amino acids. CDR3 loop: CASSLAPWRGETQYF. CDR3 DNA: TGTGCCAGCAGCTTAGCCCCATGGCGTGGAGAGACCCAGTACTTC. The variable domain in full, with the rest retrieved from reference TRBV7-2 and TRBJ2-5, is GAGVSQSPSNKVTEKGKDVELRCDPISGHTALYWYRQSLGQGLEFLIYFQGNSAPDKSGLPSDRFSAERTGGSVSTLTIQRTQQEDSAVYLCASSLAPWRGETQYFGPGTRLLVL.

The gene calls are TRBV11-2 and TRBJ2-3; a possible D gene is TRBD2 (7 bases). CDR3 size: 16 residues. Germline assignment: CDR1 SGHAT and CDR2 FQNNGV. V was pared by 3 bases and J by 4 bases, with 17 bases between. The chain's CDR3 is CASSLTGRGGADTQYF. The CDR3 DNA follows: TGTGCCAGCAGCTTGACCGGCAGGGGAGGGGCAGATACGCAGTATTTT.

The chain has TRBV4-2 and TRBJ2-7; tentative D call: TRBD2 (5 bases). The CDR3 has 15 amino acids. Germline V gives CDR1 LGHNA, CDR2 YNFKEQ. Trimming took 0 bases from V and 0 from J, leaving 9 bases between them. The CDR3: CASSQEEGSSYEQYF. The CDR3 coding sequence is TGTGCCAGCAGCCAAGAAGAGGGTAGCTCCTACGAGCAGTACTTC.